Shown below are 16 T cell receptor beta chains from a single sample sequenced in a study of PD-L1 blockade in urothelial cancer. Time point in this sample: peripheral blood 6 weeks after treatment start. Profiling relied on immunoSEQ multiplex PCR, and the TCRdb table lists in-frame clones only, not all of them. The data contain 120,000 or so clones, about 82% of them singletons. Sequenced here: PBMCs, sampled around atezolizumab (anti-PD-L1) treatment. The receptors shown here come from a man between 45 and 60 years old with urothelial cancer.

The CDR3 DNA follows: TGCGCCAGCAACAACCCAGATACGCAGTATTTT. Protein product: CASNNPDTQYF. V is TRBV5-1 and J is TRBJ2-3; no clear D gene. This CDR3 is built from 11 residues. CDR1 and CDR2 from the germline V gene are SGHRS and YFSETQ. The V end was cut by 6 bases, the J end by 4 bases, with 6 bases between. Looking up the rest from reference TRBV5-1 and TRBJ2-3 gives the full variable domain: KAGVTQTPRYLIKTRGQQVTLSCSPISGHRSVSWYQQTPGQGLQFLFEYFSETQRNKGNFPGRFSGRQFSNSRSEMNVSTLELGDSALYLCASNNPDTQYFGPGTRLTVL.

The chain has TRBV29-1 and TRBJ2-2; a possible D gene is TRBD1 (5 bases). V was trimmed by 7 bases and J by 0 bases, leaving 12 bases between them. CDR1 and CDR2 from the germline V gene are SQVTM and ANQGSEA. The length of the CDR3 is 14 residues. The CDR3 spells CSARQITNTGELFF. CDR3 nucleotides: TGCAGCGCACGACAGATAACGAACACCGGGGAGCTGTTTTTT.

The chain recombines TRBV7-2 with TRBJ2-3; 9 nucleotides line up with TRBD2. Germline V gives CDR1 SGHTA, CDR2 FQGNSA. The V gene end was trimmed by 6 bases and the J gene end by 2 bases; junction bases not matched to a gene: 6. The length of the CDR3 is 15 residues. The CDR3 protein is CASSPPGLATDTQYF. The CDR3 nucleotides read TGTGCCAGCAGTCCCCCGGGACTAGCCACAGATACGCAGTATTTT.

The chain joins TRBV30 to TRBJ1-2; a weak D match, TRBD1 (6 bases). V was cut by 4 bases and J by 3 bases, with 12 bases left in between. Germline V CDR1 and CDR2: GTSNPN, SVGIG (reference sequence). This CDR3 has 13 residues. The CDR3 bases are TGTGCCTGGAACCAGGGGTTCCACTATGGCTACACCTTC. Residues: CAWNQGFHYGYTF.

The chain employs TRBV5-1 and TRBJ1-1, with 9 bases matching TRBD1. J was trimmed by 7 bases and V by 4 bases; bases with no gene match: 8. This CDR3 is 14 amino acids long. CDR1 is SGHRS, CDR2 YFSETQ, per germline. DNA for the CDR3: TGCGCCAGCAGCCAAGGGACAGGGCAAGGTGAAGCTTTCTTT. As protein: CASSQGTGQGEAFF.

The J gene is TRBJ2-7, the V gene TRBV10-3; TRBD1 is a possible D gene (5 bases). V lost 11 bases and J 0 bases, leaving 11 bases between the germline ends. In germline, CDR1 is ENHRY, CDR2 SYGVKD. CDR3 length: 12 residues. CDR3 DNA sequence: TGTGCCGCCTCAGACAGCTCCTACGAGCAGTACTTC. Amino acids: CAASDSSYEQYF.

This chain links TRBV9 with TRBJ2-1; the match to TRBD2 covers 12 bases. The V gene's germline CDR1 is SGDLS and CDR2 YYNGEE. The CDR3 is made up of 14 amino acids. V gave up 4 bases and J gave up 6 bases; unmatched junction bases: 2. This CDR3 is CASSKTSGGNEQFF. CDR3 coding DNA: TGTGCCAGCAGCAAGACTAGCGGGGGCAATGAGCAGTTCTTC.

The chain links TRBV28 to TRBJ1-3; 7 bases match TRBD1. Germline CDR1 and CDR2: MDHEN and SYDVKM. The CDR3 loop spans 14 amino acids. V lost 6 bases and J lost 8; bases outside the gene matches: 10. DNA of the CDR3: TGTGCCAGCAGCCCTCCGACAGGGTCTTACACCATATATTTT. Protein: CASSPPTGSYTIYF. The complete variable domain, with remaining parts taken from reference TRBV28 and TRBJ1-3, reads DVKVTQSSRYLVKRTGEKVFLECVQDMDHENMFWYRQDPGLGLRLIYFSYDVKMKEKGDIPEGYSVSREKKERFSLILESASTNQTSMYLCASSPPTGSYTIYFGEGSWLTVV.

The gene calls are TRBV18 and TRBJ2-1, with 8 bases lining up with TRBD1. V trimming: 1 base; J trimming: 2 bases; junction bases outside the gene matches: 4. The CDR3 spans 16 residues. In germline, CDR1 is KGHSH, CDR2 LQKENI. In nucleotides, the CDR3 is TGTGCCAGCTCACCACAGGCAGGGGGCGCCTACAATGAGCAGTTCTTC. Its protein is CASSPQAGGAYNEQFF.

The chain couples TRBV10-1 to TRBJ1-5; 11 bases align to TRBD1. Germline lookup yields CDR1 WNHNN and CDR2 SYGVQD (reference sequence). The length of the CDR3 is 19 residues. The J segment lost 7 bases and the V segment lost 2 bases, leaving 16 bases of the junction unmatched. The CDR3 loop is CASSERGQGGGRGRQPQHF. CDR3 coding DNA: TGCGCCAGCAGTGAGAGGGGACAGGGGGGTGGGCGCGGTCGACAGCCCCAGCATTTT.

The chain combines TRBV4-2 with TRBJ1-1; perhaps TRBD1 as D (5 bases). Germline CDR1 reads LGHNA; CDR2 reads YNFKEQ. The CDR3 totals 16 residues. The V end lost 1 base, the J end lost 1 base, and 13 bases lay between the germline ends. The CDR3 DNA reads TGTGCCAGCAGCCAAGTAGGAAGGGGCACGAACACTGAAGCTTTCTTT. Translation: CASSQVGRGTNTEAFF.

This rearrangement joins TRBV15 to TRBJ2-7, with 8 bases matching TRBD2. V gave up 0 bases and J gave up 0 bases; unmatched junction bases: 7. CDR3 length: 17 residues. Germline V gene lookup returns CDR1 LNHNV and CDR2 YYDKDF (reference sequence). The CDR3 sequence: CATSRDLPGGGSYEQYF. The DNA of the CDR3 is TGTGCCACCAGCAGAGATCTCCCGGGAGGGGGCTCCTACGAGCAGTACTTC. The full variable domain, with the rest looked up from reference TRBV15 and TRBJ2-7, is DAMVIQNPRYQVTQFGKPVTLSCSQTLNHNVMYWYQQKSSQAPKLLFHYYDKDFNNEADTPDNFQSRRPNTSFCFLDIRSPGLGDTAMYLCATSRDLPGGGSYEQYFGPGTRLTVT.

V gene TRBV15 combines with J gene TRBJ1-3, with no clear D. This CDR3 has 12 residues. V was pared by 8 bases and J by 2 bases, with 7 bases between. Germline V CDR1 and CDR2: LNHNV, YYDKDF (reference sequence). CDR3 sequence (DNA): TGTGCCACCGGGGAGACTGGAAACACCATATATTTT. It encodes CATGETGNTIYF.

The chain links TRBV5-1 to TRBJ2-1, with 12 positions matching TRBD2. The V gene end was trimmed by 1 base and the J gene end by 7 bases; junction bases not matched to a gene: 6. The CDR3 is 16 residues long. The germline V gene has CDR1 SGHRS and CDR2 YFSETQ. The CDR3 DNA follows: TGCGCCAGCAGCTTGATGACTAGCGGGAGTTATAATGAGCAGTTCTTC. This sequence encodes CASSLMTSGSYNEQFF.

This clone was counted many times. The chain links TRBV9 to TRBJ1-1; weak D call: TRBD1 (5 bases). This CDR3 is 14 amino acids long. V was pared by 6 bases and J by 1 base, with 13 bases between. Germline loops: CDR1 SGDLS, CDR2 YYNGEE. CDR3 bases: TGTGCCAGCACCCCATGGGGGGAGAACACTGAAGCTTTCTTT. Its protein product is CASTPWGENTEAFF. The whole variable domain, remainder taken from reference TRBV9 and TRBJ1-1, is DSGVTQTPKHLITATGQRVTLRCSPRSGDLSVYWYQQSLDQGLQFLIQYYNGEERAKGNILERFSAQQFPDLHSELNLSSLELGDSALYFCASTPWGENTEAFFGQGTRLTVV.

The chain couples TRBV30 to TRBJ1-3, with TRBD1 matching over 8 bases. The CDR3 has 13 residues. Germline V CDR1 and CDR2: GTSNPN, SVGIG (reference sequence). V dropped 3 bases and J dropped 4; count of bases not matched to a gene: 2. The CDR3 region has the DNA TGTGCCTGGAGCCCAGGGGGCGGAAACACCATATATTTT. Protein product: CAWSPGGGNTIYF. Full variable domain (rest looked up from reference TRBV30 and TRBJ1-3): SQTIHQWPATLVQPVGSPLSLECTVEGTSNPNLYWYRQAAGRGLQLLFYSVGIGQISSEVPQNLSASRPQDRQFILSSKKLLLSDSGFYLCAWSPGGGNTIYFGEGSWLTVV.